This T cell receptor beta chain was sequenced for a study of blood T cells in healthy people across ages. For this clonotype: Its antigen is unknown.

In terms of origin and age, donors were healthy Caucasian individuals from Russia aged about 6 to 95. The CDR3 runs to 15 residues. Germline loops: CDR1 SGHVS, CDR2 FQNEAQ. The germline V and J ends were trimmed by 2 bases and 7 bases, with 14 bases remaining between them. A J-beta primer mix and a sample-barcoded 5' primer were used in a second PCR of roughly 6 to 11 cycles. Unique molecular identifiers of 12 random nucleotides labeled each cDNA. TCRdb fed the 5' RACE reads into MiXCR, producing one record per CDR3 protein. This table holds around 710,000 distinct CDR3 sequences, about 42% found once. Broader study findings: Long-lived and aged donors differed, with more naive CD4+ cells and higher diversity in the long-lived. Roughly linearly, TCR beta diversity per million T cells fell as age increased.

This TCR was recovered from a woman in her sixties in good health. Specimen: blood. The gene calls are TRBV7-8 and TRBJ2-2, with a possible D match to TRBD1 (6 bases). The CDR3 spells CASSLPQGRSGELFF. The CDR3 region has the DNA TGTGCCAGCAGCTTACCCCAGGGGAGAAGCGGGGAGCTGTTTTTT.